A selection of T cell receptor beta chains follows, all from one sample in a study of cytomegalovirus exposure and HLA in healthy donors. TCRdb keeps only in-frame clones here, not all; method: immunoSEQ multiplex PCR. The sample shows about 130,000 clones, more than 65% of them seen only once. Sequencing was done on a sample of PBMCs. The receptors originated from a woman between 55 and 75 years old in good health and CMV-seropositive. The CDR3 runs from the conserved cysteine through the conserved F or W. The D gene is left open where the match is weak. Size is stated for part of the rows, as once, few or many counts, or as a class when the clone is expanded.

J gene,D gene,V gene,clone size,CDR3 protein,CDR3 DNA
TRBJ2-7,TRBD2,TRBV5-1,few,CASSLTGGSSYEQYF,TGCGCCAGCAGCTTGACAGGCGGGAGCTCCTACGAGCAGTACTTC
TRBJ2-1,TRBD2,TRBV11-2,-,CASSSLAGVFNEQFF,TGTGCCAGCAGCTCCCTAGCGGGGGTCTTTAATGAGCAGTTCTTC
TRBJ1-5,-,TRBV25-1,-,CASSESDYQPQHF,TGTGCCAGCAGTGAATCGGACTATCAGCCCCAGCATTTT
TRBJ2-3,-,TRBV7-3,few,CASSFSSTDTQYF,TGTGCCAGCAGCTTTTCGAGCACAGATACGCAGTATTTT
TRBJ2-5,TRBD2,TRBV6-1,few,CASSEKGRASGGFQETQYF,TGTGCCAGCAGTGAAAAGGGACGCGCTAGCGGGGGATTTCAAGAGACCCAGTACTTC
TRBJ2-5,-,TRBV9,-,CASSVGLTGETQYF,TGTGCCAGCAGCGTAGGACTTACGGGGGAGACCCAGTACTTC
TRBJ2-5,-,TRBV2,-,CASSERAGQEETQYF,TGTGCCAGCAGTGAAAGGGCAGGGCAAGAGGAGACCCAGTACTTC
TRBJ2-7,-,TRBV4-1,few,CASSQEGDPAYEQYF,TGTGCCAGCAGCCAAGAAGGAGACCCAGCCTACGAGCAGTACTTC
TRBJ2-1,-,TRBV19,-,CASSIGRQRAYEQFF,TGTGCCAGTAGTATAGGGAGACAGCGAGCCTATGAGCAGTTCTTC
TRBJ1-2,-,TRBV2,-,CASSEGSTGTGYTF,TGTGCCAGCAGTGAAGGGTCTACGGGTACTGGCTACACCTTC
TRBJ1-6,-,TRBV21-1,-,CASSKGQGSGSPLHF,TGTGCCAGCAGCAAAGGTCAGGGTTCGGGTTCACCCCTCCACTTT
TRBJ1-2,-,TRBV6-1,few,CASRTGESYGYTF,TGTGCCAGCAGGACGGGGGAGAGCTATGGCTACACCTTC
TRBJ2-5,TRBD2,TRBV27,-,CASSLSMGRRTSRETQYF,TGTGCCAGCAGTTTATCGATGGGGAGGAGGACTAGCAGGGAGACCCAGTACTTC
TRBJ2-2,-,TRBV6-1,-,CASSYSKSNTGELFF,TGTGCCAGCAGCTACAGTAAATCTAACACCGGGGAGCTGTTTTTT
TRBJ2-3,-,TRBV7-2,-,CASSLAGASDTQYF,TGTGCCAGCAGCTTAGCGGGAGCTTCAGATACGCAGTATTTT
TRBJ2-7,TRBD1,TRBV7-2,-,CASSVYFNRGRHEQYF,TGTGCCAGCAGCGTATACTTCAACAGGGGAAGGCACGAGCAGTACTTC
TRBJ2-5,TRBD1,TRBV5-4,-,CASSKTQGLPQETQYF,TGTGCCAGCAGCAAGACACAGGGGCTCCCACAAGAGACCCAGTACTTC
TRBJ2-5,TRBD1,TRBV2,-,CASSDREGARQETQYF,TGTGCCAGCAGTGATCGAGAGGGGGCCCGCCAAGAGACCCAGTACTTC
TRBJ2-2,-,TRBV9,-,CASSGNTPGLLTGELFF,TGTGCCAGCAGCGGCAACACACCGGGACTTCTCACCGGGGAGCTGTTTTTT
TRBJ2-1,-,TRBV5-4,-,CASSSTAGAYNEQFF,TGTGCCAGCAGCTCGACGGCTGGAGCCTACAATGAGCAGTTCTTC
TRBJ2-5,-,TRBV19,-,CASSMPGKSQEAQYF,TGTGCCAGTAGTATGCCGGGAAAGAGTCAAGAGGCCCAGTACTTC
TRBJ1-1,TRBD1,TRBV15,once,CATSRDRVRAEAFF,TGTGCCACCAGCAGGGACAGGGTGAGGGCTGAAGCTTTCTTT
TRBJ2-5,-,TRBV2,-,CASSVWANQETQYF,TGTGCCAGCAGTGTGTGGGCGAACCAAGAGACCCAGTACTTC
TRBJ1-1,-,TRBV7-2,-,CASSLNRAVGF,TGTGCCAGCAGCCTAAACAGGGCGGTGGGGTTT
TRBJ2-3,TRBD2,TRBV9,-,CASSVGLVADTQYF,TGTGCCAGCAGCGTGGGACTAGTAGCAGATACGCAGTATTTT
TRBJ2-5,-,TRBV7-7,-,CASSRGETQYF,TGTGCTAGCAGTAGGGGGGAGACCCAGTACTTC
TRBJ1-1,-,TRBV4-2,-,CASSQDLGRYRAFF,TGTGCCAGCAGCCAAGATCTGGGCAGATATAGAGCTTTCTTT
TRBJ2-7,TRBD1,TRBV5-1,-,CASSGGQANYEQYF,TGCGCCAGCAGCGGAGGACAGGCGAACTACGAGCAGTACTTC
TRBJ1-1,TRBD1,TRBV10-3,once,CAISPGQGSEAFF,TGTGCCATCAGCCCGGGACAGGGGAGTGAAGCTTTCTTT
TRBJ2-4,TRBD1,TRBV4-1,once,CASSQPRQGARNIQYF,TGCGCCAGCAGCCAACCGAGGCAGGGGGCGCGGAACATTCAGTACTTC
TRBJ1-3,-,TRBV29-1,-,CSVQGSGNTIYF,TGCAGCGTTCAGGGCTCTGGAAACACCATATATTTT
TRBJ2-7,TRBD1,TRBV7-2,-,CASSLVSQGFHEQYF,TGTGCCAGCAGCTTAGTATCACAGGGGTTCCACGAGCAGTACTTC
TRBJ2-1,TRBD2,TRBV5-1,few,CASSLAGLHLGNEQFF,TGCGCCAGCAGCTTGGCGGGACTACACCTGGGGAATGAGCAGTTCTTC
TRBJ1-2,TRBD1,TRBV9,-,CASSVGGGGQGALGYTF,TGTGCCAGCAGCGTAGGAGGGGGGGGACAGGGGGCCCTCGGCTACACCTTC
TRBJ1-4,TRBD1,TRBV7-9,-,CASSSIGQGEKLLF,TGTGCCAGCAGCTCCATCGGACAGGGAGAAAAACTGCTTTTT
TRBJ1-5,-,TRBV23-1,-,CASSPSDSNQPQHF,TGCGCCAGCAGTCCGTCAGATAGCAATCAGCCCCAGCATTTT
TRBJ2-1,-,TRBV5-4,-,CASSSGRQVAYNEQFF,TGTGCCAGCAGCTCAGGAAGACAGGTGGCTTACAATGAGCAGTTCTTC
TRBJ2-2,-,TRBV7-9,-,CASSRGGGGTGELFF,TGTGCCAGCAGTAGGGGGGGCGGTGGCACCGGGGAGCTGTTTTTT
TRBJ2-3,TRBD2,TRBV4-2,few,CASSPLTSGATDTQYF,TGTGCCAGCAGCCCCTTGACTAGCGGGGCTACAGATACGCAGTATTTT
TRBJ2-7,TRBD2,TRBV15,few,CATSREIGTSGGYSYEQYF,TGTGCCACCAGCAGAGAAATCGGGACTAGCGGGGGGTACTCCTACGAGCAGTACTTC